This T cell receptor beta chain was found in a study of Ad26.COV2.S vaccination and SARS-CoV-2 variants. Study observations and caveats: Greater spike-specific TCR breadth was seen in vaccine recipients than in placebo recipients. It is possible that the TCR breadth and depth analyses underestimated the total T cell responses. Placebo and vaccine recipients had non-spike TCR breadth that was similar.

The CDR3 consists of 16 residues. Germline-derived CDR1 and CDR2 are MDHEN and SYDVKM. V trimming: 6 bases; J trimming: 1 base; junction bases outside the gene matches: 6. Treatment specified: about 20 received Ad26.COV2.S at low or high dose, single or two shots; about 5 received placebo; per-sample allocation not given. The samples date from day 63 after the first vaccine or placebo injection. With respect to this clone: The antigen remains unidentified.

Profiling relied on immunoSEQ multiplex PCR, and the TCRdb table lists in-frame clones only, not all of them. Of some 520,000 clones detected, 87% appear once; the ten largest clones hold 9.5% to 15%. This receptor was taken from a person aged 18-60 years who received the Ad26.COV2.S COVID-19 vaccine or a placebo. Sequences were derived from peripheral blood, sampled in a trial of Ad26.COV2.S vaccine versus placebo. The V call is TRBV28, the J call TRBJ1-5; 10 nucleotides match TRBD1. The CDR3 DNA follows: TGTGCCAGCAGCGTGACAGGGGGCAGGAGCAATCAGCCCCAGCATTTT. This translates into CASSVTGGRSNQPQHF.